This entry features one T cell receptor beta chain sequence. Germline values: CDR1 SEHNR, CDR2 FQNEAQ (reference sequence). The trim removed 1 base at V and 8 bases at J, leaving 8 bases unmatched. The CDR3 consists of 15 residues. The sample comes from a study of blood T cell repertoires in COVID-19. As for the study in general: COVID-19 samples, acute and convalescent, were from the United States, Italy and Spain.

It was during active infection that Seattle patients were enrolled and then longitudinally followed. Methods used by the authors: Researchers report that nucleated cell counts were estimated from reference gene primer amplification. This table comes from immunoSEQ multiplex PCR, and its TCRdb copy is limited to in-frame clones, with some not included. The DNA gave D and trimming, while V, J and clone size come from that table. This table has 50,000 to 65,000 clones, roughly 72% appearing once. Sequenced input: peripheral blood. The chain combines TRBV7-9 with TRBJ1-5; 7 nucleotides agree with TRBD1. The sequence came from a woman in her 70s with COVID-19, enrolled during active disease. CDR3 protein: CASSLDGQVTKPQHF. The CDR3 nucleotides read TGTGCCAGCAGCTTAGATGGACAGGTAACGAAGCCCCAGCATTTT.